Each of the 27 T cell receptor beta chains below was sequenced from the same sample in a study of OX40 agonist ivuxolimab in advanced cancers. This table comes from immunoSEQ multiplex PCR, and its TCRdb copy is limited to in-frame clones, with some not included. The sample lists tens of thousands of clones; around 77% were seen once. Sequencing used CD4+ or CD8+ T cells sorted from blood, obtained in a trial of the OX40 agonist ivuxolimab. These receptors all stem from an adult with an advanced solid tumor such as melanoma, head and neck, liver or kidney cancer.

The rearrangement links TRBV25-1 to TRBJ2-5, with D perhaps TRBD2 (5 bases). With 2 bases removed from V and 9 bases from J, the gap between germline ends came to 13 bases. The CDR3 runs to 13 residues. From germline, CDR1 is MGHDK and CDR2 SYGVNS. CDR3 nucleotide sequence: TGTGCCAGCAGTGAACCTCGACCGGAGGCCCAGTACTTC. It is translated as CASSEPRPEAQYF. Drawing the rest from reference TRBV25-1 and TRBJ2-5, the complete variable domain is EADIYQTPRYLVIGTGKKITLECSQTMGHDKMYWYQQDPGMELHLIHYSYGVNSTEKGDLSSESTVSRIRTEHFPLTLESARPSHTSQYLCASSEPRPEAQYFGPGTRLLVL.

The chain couples TRBV7-9 to TRBJ2-7; no firm D call. V lost 4 bases and J 2 bases, leaving 6 bases between the germline ends. This CDR3 is built from 12 residues. Germline CDR1 reads SEHNR; CDR2 reads FQNEAQ (reference sequence). CDR3 DNA sequence: TGTGCCAGCAGCTCAACCCCCTACGAGCAGTACTTC. Its protein product is CASSSTPYEQYF.

This sequence joins TRBV28 and TRBJ2-3; D might be TRBD1 (6 bases). The V and J ends lost 4 bases and 6 bases respectively, with 23 bases between them. The CDR3 is 17 amino acids. The germline gives CDR1 MDHEN, CDR2 SYDVKM. The CDR3 DNA sequence: TGTGCCAGCAGTTACCCCCCGACAGGATCTTTCCGGGATACGCAGTATTTT. Translated: CASSYPPTGSFRDTQYF.

The V gene is TRBV11-3, the J gene TRBJ2-1; 8 positions match TRBD2. With 1 base clipped from V and 10 bases from J, the junction kept 6 bases outside the gene matches. Germline V gene lookup returns CDR1 SGHNT and CDR2 YENEEA. CDR3 length: 14 residues. CDR3 sequence reads: CASSLVAAGEEQFF. CDR3 DNA sequence: TGTGCCAGCAGCTTAGTAGCAGCGGGGGAAGAGCAGTTCTTC.

The chain recombines TRBV5-4 with TRBJ2-3; D uncertain. Germline CDR1 SGHNT, CDR2 YYREEE (reference sequence). Trimming shortened V by 0 bases and J by 5 bases, and 10 bases separated the two germline ends. This CDR3 is 14 amino acids long. CDR3 nucleotide sequence: TGTGCCAGCAGCTTGGGGGGTGGGGAAGATACGCAGTATTTT. The encoded protein is CASSLGGGEDTQYF.

The V gene is TRBV6-1, the J gene TRBJ2-1; possible D gene TRBD1, 6 bases. The CDR3 spans 15 residues. CDR1 and CDR2 (germline): MNHNS, SASEGT. V shed 10 bases and J shed 2 bases, with 18 bases lying between them. CDR3 sequence (DNA): TGTGCCAACTCGAAGGGGGACGGGCCCTACAATGAGCAGTTCTTC. Translation: CANSKGDGPYNEQFF.

J is TRBJ2-3 and V is TRBV27; D gene uncertain. This CDR3 has 14 residues. Trimming took 0 bases from V and 4 from J, leaving 8 bases between them. Germline V gene data show CDR1 as MNHEY and CDR2 as SMNVEV (reference sequence). The CDR3, as DNA: TGTGCCAGCAGTTTATCGGCGGCGTCAGATACGCAGTATTTT. As protein: CASSLSAASDTQYF.

Details on this clone: At one end the junction does not follow the germline gene, possibly because of a read error. The V and J genes are TRBV7-7 and TRBJ2-1; possible D gene TRBD2, 6 bases. There are 13 residues in the CDR3. In germline, CDR1 is SSHAT, CDR2 FNYEAQ (reference sequence). The CDR3 spells CASSPGVYNEQFF. The CDR3 region has the DNA TGTGCTAGCAGCCCGGGGGTCTACAATGAGCAGTTCTTC.

This clone showed up just once. The gene calls are TRBV19 and TRBJ2-5, with D possibly matching TRBD2 (6 bases). Germline CDR1 and CDR2: LNHDA and SQIVND (reference sequence). The CDR3 covers 14 residues. Trimming removed 5 bases at V and 5 bases at J, with 15 bases between. This chain's CDR3 is CASSPRTKGETQYF. In DNA, the CDR3 is TGTGCCAGTAGTCCCCGGACTAAGGGGGAGACCCAGTACTTC.

The V gene is TRBV28, the J gene TRBJ1-2, with 7 bases aligning to TRBD1. Germline loops: CDR1 MDHEN, CDR2 SYDVKM. With V trimmed by 7 bases and J by 7 bases, 6 bases remained unmatched. The CDR3 is made up of 12 amino acids. As DNA, the CDR3 is TGTGCCAGCACCTCAGACAGGGCTGGCTACACCTTC. This encodes CASTSDRAGYTF.

V is TRBV6-1 and J is TRBJ2-7; D might be TRBD1 (5 bases). This CDR3 has 11 amino acids. Germline CDR1 MNHNS, CDR2 SASEGT. The germline V and J ends were trimmed by 6 bases and 12 bases, with 15 bases remaining between them. CDR3 loop: CASRFDSQSYF. CDR3 nucleotide sequence: TGTGCCAGCAGATTTGACAGCCAGTCGTACTTC.

V usage is TRBV5-1 and J usage is TRBJ2-2, with 12 bases lining up with TRBD2. CDR3 length equals 17 residues. Germline trimming cut 0 bases from V and 5 bases from J; bases unmatched to any gene: 5. Germline values: CDR1 SGHRS, CDR2 YFSETQ. The CDR3 DNA reads as TGCGCCAGCAGCTTGGAACCTAGCGGGAGGGGAACCGGGGAGCTGTTTTTT. Its translation: CASSLEPSGRGTGELFF.

V is TRBV27 and J is TRBJ2-7; the D call may be TRBD1 or TRBD2 (6 bases each). The germline V gene encodes CDR1 MNHEY and CDR2 SMNVEV (reference sequence). V lost 6 bases and J lost 2, with 20 bases in between. This CDR3 comprises 16 residues. CDR3 in amino acids: CASSPGWGAETYEQYF. In DNA form, the CDR3 reads TGTGCCAGCAGCCCCGGGTGGGGGGCGGAAACCTACGAGCAGTACTTC.

J is TRBJ2-1 and V is TRBV5-8; D unresolved. Trimming shortened V by 0 bases and J by 4 bases, and 17 bases separated the two germline ends. The CDR3 has 17 residues. Germline V CDR1 and CDR2: SGHTS, YDEGEE. CDR3 region: CASSLGLRRAQYNEQFF. CDR3 sequence (DNA): TGTGCCAGCAGCTTGGGTCTGCGACGCGCCCAATACAATGAGCAGTTCTTC.

V and J are TRBV5-6 and TRBJ1-3; D is unresolved. The CDR3 covers 17 residues. Germline loops: CDR1 SGHDT, CDR2 YYEEEE. V lost 4 bases, J lost 4 bases, and 21 bases lay in between. This CDR3 is CASSGTEPSGWGNTIYF. The CDR3, as DNA: TGTGCCAGCAGCGGAACTGAACCCTCCGGGTGGGGAAACACCATATATTTT.

The J gene is TRBJ2-1, the V gene TRBV28; 10 bases agree with TRBD1. The CDR3 has 15 residues. V shed 8 bases and J 3 bases; nucleotides not matched to a gene: 7. CDR1 and CDR2 (germline): MDHEN, SYDVKM. The CDR3 loop is CASSSWTGGYNEQFF. The DNA for the CDR3 is TGTGCCAGCTCTTCCTGGACAGGGGGCTACAATGAGCAGTTCTTC.

In this sample, this clone turned up many times. The chain combines TRBV6-1 with TRBJ1-4; D is possibly TRBD1 (6 bases). Trimming cost V 4 bases and J 9 bases, with 9 bases left between them. This CDR3 comprises 12 residues. Germline CDR1 and CDR2: MNHNS and SASEGT. The CDR3 DNA reads as TGTGCCAGCAGTGTGGGGGGCAAAAAACTGTTTTTT. Encoded protein: CASSVGGKKLFF.

This clone was recorded only once. The junction and the germline gene differ at one end; a read error may be behind it. The chain recombines TRBV7-6 with TRBJ2-7; 7 bases match TRBD1. CDR3 size: 15 residues. Germline V gives CDR1 SGHVS, CDR2 FNYEAQ. CDR3 in amino acids: CASSLGTGVTYGQYF. CDR3 nucleotides: TGTGCCAGCAGCTTAGGGACAGGAGTTACCTACGGGCAGTACTTC.

The genes are TRBV5-4 and TRBJ1-2; 8 bases align to TRBD1. The V and J ends lost 4 bases and 7 bases, in that order; junction bases with no gene match: 12. The CDR3 is 15 residues long. The germline V gene encodes CDR1 SGHNT and CDR2 YYREEE (reference sequence). The CDR3 bases are TGTGCCAGCAGCCACGGGACAGGAGAATTCGGTGGCTACACCTTC. As protein: CASSHGTGEFGGYTF.

This clone was observed a handful of times. This sequence joins TRBV29-1 and TRBJ1-4; D remains ambiguous. CDR3 length equals 14 residues. V was shortened by 1 base and J by 6 bases, with 12 bases between the two germline ends. Per the germline V gene, CDR1 is SQVTM and CDR2 is ANQGSEA. The CDR3 nucleotides are TGCAGCGTTGAAGTAAAAGGAGTCCATGAAAAACTGTTTTTT. Translated: CSVEVKGVHEKLFF.

The J gene is TRBJ2-6, the V gene TRBV6-1; the D gene could be TRBD1 or TRBD2 (6 bases each). Germline CDR1 reads MNHNS; CDR2 reads SASEGT. V lost 4 bases, J lost 1 base, and 8 bases lay in between. There are 15 residues in the CDR3. The CDR3 spells CASSGGASGANVLTF. The DNA of the CDR3 is TGTGCCAGCAGTGGGGGGGCGTCTGGGGCCAACGTCCTGACTTTC.

The V call is TRBV10-3, the J call TRBJ2-5; perhaps TRBD2 as D (6 bases). V was trimmed by 0 bases and J by 4 bases, leaving 6 bases between them. The CDR3 sequence is 13 residues long. Per germline, CDR1 ENHRY and CDR2 SYGVKD. The CDR3 DNA follows: TGTGCCATCAGTGAGTCGGAGGGAGAGACCCAGTACTTC. This encodes CAISESEGETQYF.

This rearrangement joins TRBV6-6 to TRBJ1-2; 10 nucleotides agree with TRBD1. The CDR3 spans 14 residues. CDR1 MNHNY and CDR2 SVGAGI come from the germline V gene (reference sequence). The ends lost 5 bases at V and 6 bases at J; junction bases unmatched: 6. CDR3 sequence reads: CASSQGQGINGYTF. In DNA, the CDR3 is TGTGCCAGCAGTCAGGGACAGGGGATTAATGGCTACACCTTC.

The V call is TRBV7-9, the J call TRBJ2-7; TRBD2 matches at 7 bases. The germline V gene has CDR1 SEHNR and CDR2 FQNEAQ (reference sequence). CDR3 length: 15 residues. V lost 10 bases and J lost 4; bases outside the gene matches: 16. The CDR3 DNA reads TGTGCCACAACGCCAACCGGGACTAACAAATACGAGCAGTACTTC. Translation: CATTPTGTNKYEQYF.

This sequence joins TRBV5-4 and TRBJ2-6; the D is unclear. The V end was cut by 5 bases, the J end by 2 bases, with 8 bases between. The germline V gene encodes CDR1 SGHNT and CDR2 YYREEE (reference sequence). The CDR3 extends over 14 amino acids. CDR3 amino acids: CASREQTGANVLTF. CDR3 in DNA: TGTGCCAGCAGGGAACAAACTGGGGCCAACGTCCTGACTTTC.

The chain couples TRBV2 to TRBJ2-5; D uncertain. CDR1 is SNHLY and CDR2 is FYNNEI in the germline V gene. The CDR3 has 12 amino acids. V dropped 6 bases and J dropped 4 bases, with 9 bases sitting between them. For the CDR3, the DNA is TGTGCCAGCAGGTGGAACGGAGAGACCCAGTACTTC. Protein product: CASRWNGETQYF.

This chain joins TRBV27 and TRBJ1-6, with D tentatively TRBD1 (5 bases). CDR1 is MNHEY, CDR2 SMNVEV, per germline (reference sequence). Trimming removed 6 bases at V and 6 bases at J, with 21 bases between. The CDR3 spans 17 residues. For the CDR3, the DNA is TGTGCCAGCAGCCCCGAAACGGTTCAGGGATTTAATTCACCCCTCCACTTT. Residues: CASSPETVQGFNSPLHF.